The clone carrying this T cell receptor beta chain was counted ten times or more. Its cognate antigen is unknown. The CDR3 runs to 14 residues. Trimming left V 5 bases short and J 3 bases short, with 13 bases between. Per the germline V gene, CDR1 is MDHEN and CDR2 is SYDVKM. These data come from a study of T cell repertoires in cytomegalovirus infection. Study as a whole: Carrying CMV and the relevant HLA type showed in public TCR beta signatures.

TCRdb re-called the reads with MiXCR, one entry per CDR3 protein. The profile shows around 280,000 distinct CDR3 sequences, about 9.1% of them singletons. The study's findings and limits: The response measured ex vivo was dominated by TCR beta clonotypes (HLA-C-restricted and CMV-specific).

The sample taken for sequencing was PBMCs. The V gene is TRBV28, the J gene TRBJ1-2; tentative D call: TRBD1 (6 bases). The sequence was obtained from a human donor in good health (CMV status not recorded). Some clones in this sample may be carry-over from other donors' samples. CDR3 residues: CASSVSTGYYGYTF. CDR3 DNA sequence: TGTGCCAGCAGTGTCTCCACAGGGTACTATGGCTACACCTTC.